These 30 T cell receptor beta chains came from one sample sequenced in a study of blood T cell repertoires in COVID-19. The data were produced by immunoSEQ multiplex PCR, yet TCRdb's version contains in-frame clones alone and is incomplete. The repertoire holds 80,000 to 95,000 clones, with approximately 91% as singletons. Sequenced sample: peripheral blood. All receptors come from a woman aged 70-85 years with acute or convalescent COVID-19.

This clone was seen once. The V gene is TRBV28, the J gene TRBJ2-7; 7 nucleotides agree with TRBD1. Germline lookup yields CDR1 MDHEN and CDR2 SYDVKM. The CDR3 runs to 15 residues. V lost 6 bases to trimming and J lost 0 bases; unmatched junction nucleotides: 8. CDR3: CASRFDRVSSYEQYF. CDR3 in DNA: TGTGCCAGCAGATTTGACAGGGTAAGCTCCTACGAGCAGTACTTC.

This chain joins TRBV7-9 and TRBJ1-2; 9 bases agree with TRBD1. Germline CDR1 and CDR2: SEHNR and FQNEAQ (reference sequence). V shed 5 bases and J 0 bases; nucleotides not matched to a gene: 7. There are 16 residues in the CDR3. In DNA, the CDR3 is TGTGCCAGCAGCCCGGCAGGACAGGGGACTAACTATGGCTACACCTTC. Protein product: CASSPAGQGTNYGYTF.

This clone was observed once. The chain has TRBV28 and TRBJ1-2; D remains unclear. The germline CDR1 and CDR2 sequences are MDHEN and SYDVKM. V was shortened by 2 bases and J by 7 bases, with 8 bases between the two germline ends. CDR3 length: 12 amino acids. CDR3 nucleotide sequence: TGTGCCAGCAGTTTAGCACAGCCTGGCTACACCTTC. It translates to CASSLAQPGYTF.

This sequence joins TRBV27 and TRBJ1-1, with 9 bases fitting TRBD1. J was trimmed by 5 bases and V by 3 bases; bases with no gene match: 10. Germline V gene sequence: CDR1 MNHEY, CDR2 SMNVEV (reference sequence). The CDR3 covers 16 residues. For the CDR3, the DNA is TGTGCCAGCAGTTTGGCGGGACAGGGTAGCGGAACTGAAGCTTTCTTT. It translates to CASSLAGQGSGTEAFF.

The chain links TRBV19 to TRBJ1-2, with 8 positions matching TRBD1. Germline V gene sequence: CDR1 LNHDA, CDR2 SQIVND (reference sequence). Trimming removed 5 bases from V and 4 bases from J; junction bases left unmatched: 6. CDR3 size: 14 residues. CDR3 loop: CASSPQGVAYGYTF. CDR3 bases: TGTGCCAGTAGTCCACAGGGGGTAGCCTATGGCTACACCTTC. Complete variable domain (other parts from reference TRBV19 and TRBJ1-2): DGGITQSPKYLFRKEGQNVTLSCEQNLNHDAMYWYRQDPGQGLRLIYYSQIVNDFQKGDIAEGYSVSREKKESFPLTVTSAQKNPTAFYLCASSPQGVAYGYTFGSGTRLTVV.

This rearrangement joins TRBV11-2 to TRBJ2-6; D not resolved. The CDR3 is 14 amino acids. The germline gives CDR1 SGHAT, CDR2 FQNNGV. Trimming stripped 3 bases from V and 4 bases from J, with 7 bases between. CDR3 DNA sequence: TGTGCCAGCAGCTTCCCCCTGGGGGCCAACGTCCTGACTTTC. Its protein product is CASSFPLGANVLTF.

The sample holds a few counts of this clone. The gene calls are TRBV3-1 (or the pseudogene TRBV3-2) and TRBJ1-2; 7 positions agree with TRBD1. The CDR3 loop spans 15 amino acids. V shed 4 bases and J 6 bases; nucleotides not matched to a gene: 11. The germline V gene has CDR1 LGHDT and CDR2 YNNKEL (reference sequence). The DNA of the CDR3 is TGTGCCAGCAGCCCTCGGGACAGACCCACGAATGGCTACACCTTC. Translation: CASSPRDRPTNGYTF.

V and J are TRBV2 and TRBJ2-1; 8 bases are shared with TRBD2. This CDR3 has 12 residues. The V gene's germline CDR1 is SNHLY and CDR2 FYNNEI. Here the CDR3 DNA reads TGTGCGGCCAGGGGTAGCGGGACTGAGCAGTTCTTC. Amino acid sequence: CAARGSGTEQFF.

The rearrangement joins TRBV6-1 to TRBJ1-3; D possibly corresponds to TRBD1 (5 bases). Trimming took off 4 bases at V and 2 bases at J, with 15 bases between the two ends. Germline V CDR1 and CDR2: MNHNS, SASEGT. The CDR3 is made up of 16 amino acids. CDR3 bases: TGTGCCAGCAGTGCCGTGGGGGGAGGGACTGGAAACACCATATATTTT. This encodes CASSAVGGGTGNTIYF.

The table lists this clone with a count of one. J is TRBJ2-5 and V is TRBV29-1; D might be TRBD1 (6 bases). The CDR3 runs to 13 residues. Germline values: CDR1 SQVTM, CDR2 ANQGSEA. Trimming removed 2 bases from V and 2 bases from J, with 9 bases in between. The CDR3 here is CSVERQAQETQYF. CDR3 sequence (DNA): TGCAGCGTTGAACGACAGGCTCAAGAGACCCAGTACTTC.

The rearrangement joins TRBV23-1 to TRBJ1-6; no clear D. TRBV23-1 is an open reading frame, and its role is uncertain. With 1 base removed from V and 10 bases from J, the gap between germline ends came to 11 bases. The CDR3 sequence is 14 residues long. The CDR3 loop is CASSQWPLRSPLHF. As DNA, the CDR3 is TGCGCCAGCAGTCAATGGCCTTTGAGGTCACCCCTCCACTTT.

The chain joins TRBV6-5 to TRBJ2-5, with D perhaps TRBD1 (5 bases). V was clipped by 6 bases and J by 6 bases, with 17 bases between them. This CDR3 has 14 amino acids. Germline lookup yields CDR1 MNHEY and CDR2 SVGAGI. The CDR3 nucleotides are TGTGCCAGCAGAACCGACAGTTTGGGGAAGACCCAGTACTTC. Protein sequence: CASRTDSLGKTQYF.

The CDR3: CASSGQGEYQPQHF. CDR3 sequence (DNA): TGTGCCAGCAGCGGACAGGGGGAATATCAGCCCCAGCATTTT. The gene calls are TRBV5-4 and TRBJ1-5, with TRBD1 matching 10 bases. V shed 4 bases and J 5 bases; nucleotides not matched to a gene: 3. The germline CDR1 and CDR2 sequences are SGHNT and YYREEE (reference sequence). CDR3 length: 14 amino acids.

This clone was counted only a few times. The rearrangement uses TRBV28 and TRBJ1-2; D not resolved. V was shortened by 3 bases and J by 7 bases, with 9 bases between the two germline ends. Germline V gene data show CDR1 as MDHEN and CDR2 as SYDVKM. The CDR3 totals 12 residues. The CDR3, as DNA: TGTGCCAGCAGTTTGTCGTTTTTTGGCTACACCTTC. Translation gives CASSLSFFGYTF.

J is TRBJ1-1 and V is TRBV28; D is perhaps TRBD1 (6 bases). Germline CDR1 is MDHEN and CDR2 is SYDVKM. V lost 5 bases to trimming and J lost 2 bases, with 9 bases between them. The CDR3 runs 13 residues. Here the CDR3 DNA reads TGTGCCAGCAGTCTACAGGGAAACACTGAAGCTTTCTTT. Translation gives CASSLQGNTEAFF.

CDR3 bases: TGTGCCAGCAGCTTAGTTTCAGGGTATTCCACTGAAGCTTTCTTT. It is translated as CASSLVSGYSTEAFF. The rearrangement joins TRBV11-2 to TRBJ1-1; tentatively, D is TRBD1 (5 bases). With 1 base removed from V and 4 bases from J, the gap between germline ends came to 13 bases. The V gene's germline CDR1 is SGHAT and CDR2 FQNNGV. CDR3 size: 15 residues.

The V and J genes are TRBV28 and TRBJ2-5, with D possibly matching TRBD1 (6 bases). CDR1 and CDR2 (germline): MDHEN, SYDVKM. Trimming removed 6 bases from V and 10 bases from J, with 18 bases in between. The CDR3 runs 13 residues. CDR3 sequence (DNA): TGTGCCAGCAGCCCCAGCGTCCCAGGGGACCAGTACTTC. Amino acid sequence: CASSPSVPGDQYF.

The chain is built from TRBV12-3 or TRBV12-4 and TRBJ2-7, with 7 bases identical to TRBD1. CDR3 length: 12 amino acids. The J segment lost 2 bases and the V segment lost 11 bases, leaving 6 bases of the junction unmatched. In DNA form, the CDR3 reads TGTGCCTGCTCGGGACAGACCTACGAGCAGTACTTC. This gives the protein CACSGQTYEQYF.

The chain links TRBV10-3 to TRBJ2-1, with TRBD2 identical over 9 bases. Per germline, CDR1 ENHRY and CDR2 SYGVKD. The V segment lost 5 bases and the J segment 2 bases; nucleotides outside the gene matches: 4. This CDR3 is 15 amino acids long. The CDR3 DNA is TGTGCCATCAGTAACCTAGCGGGGCCCTACAATGAGCAGTTCTTC. It codes for CAISNLAGPYNEQFF.

The V and J genes are TRBV6-5 and TRBJ1-4; D perhaps matches TRBD1 (5 bases). CDR3 length: 15 residues. V was pared by 5 bases and J by 2 bases, with 12 bases between. Germline CDR1 is MNHEY and CDR2 is SVGAGI. In DNA form, the CDR3 reads TGTGCCAGCAGTCCCGGGGGGGTCACTAATGAAAAACTGTTTTTT. It translates to CASSPGGVTNEKLFF.

The V and J genes are TRBV18 and TRBJ2-3; 9 bases line up with TRBD2. This CDR3 region has 14 residues. Unmatched junction bases numbered 6, after V lost 5 bases and J lost 6 bases. CDR1 and CDR2 from the germline V gene are KGHSH and LQKENI. For the CDR3, the DNA is TGTGCCAGCTCATCCCTAGCGGGGCGGGATACGCAGTATTTT. It yields the protein CASSSLAGRDTQYF.

V and J are TRBV5-8 and TRBJ1-2, with 7 bases identical to TRBD1. V lost 0 bases and J lost 2; bases outside the gene matches: 10. CDR1 is SGHTS and CDR2 is YDEGEE in the germline V gene. This CDR3 spans 17 amino acids. The CDR3 loop reads CASSLDRTGLRNYGYTF. The CDR3 DNA reads TGTGCCAGCAGCTTGGACAGGACAGGTCTGAGGAACTATGGCTACACCTTC.

This chain links TRBV7-9 with TRBJ2-1; 10 bases line up with TRBD2. V was pared by 7 bases and J by 10 bases, with 10 bases of the junction left unmatched. Germline loops: CDR1 SEHNR, CDR2 FQNEAQ (reference sequence). There are 14 residues in the CDR3. The CDR3 region is CASTSGRAAREQFF. The CDR3 nucleotides read TGTGCCAGCACCAGCGGGAGGGCCGCCAGGGAGCAGTTCTTC.

The V gene is TRBV2, the J gene TRBJ2-6; possibly TRBD1 for D (5 bases). The germline V gene encodes CDR1 SNHLY and CDR2 FYNNEI. The CDR3 is made up of 15 amino acids. The V and J ends lost 3 bases and 2 bases respectively, with 8 bases between them. The CDR3 region is CASSDREAGANVLTF. The CDR3 DNA sequence: TGTGCCAGCAGTGACAGGGAAGCTGGGGCCAACGTCCTGACTTTC.

The V call is TRBV2, the J call TRBJ2-5, with 7 bases fitting TRBD2. Germline V gene data show CDR1 as SNHLY and CDR2 as FYNNEI. V shed 8 bases, J shed 4 bases, and the junction held 19 bases outside the gene matches. CDR3 size: 17 residues. For the CDR3, the DNA is TGTGCCAGCTCCAATTCAATTACAGGACTAGTCTTAGAGACCCAGTACTTC. Translated, it gives CASSNSITGLVLETQYF.

The chain is built from TRBV24-1 and TRBJ2-1; D is uncertain. Trimming removed 3 bases from V and 7 bases from J, with 3 bases in between. This CDR3 has 11 residues. Germline loops: CDR1 KGHDR, CDR2 SFDVKD. The CDR3 region has the DNA TGTGCCACCAGTGATGCGAATGAGCAGTTCTTC. This encodes CATSDANEQFF.

The V gene is TRBV10-1, the J gene TRBJ2-7; D is unclear. The CDR3 loop spans 13 amino acids. V gave up 0 bases and J gave up 1 base, with 4 bases separating them. From germline, CDR1 is WNHNN and CDR2 SYGVQD (reference sequence). CDR3 sequence: CASSESRSYEQYF. In DNA form, the CDR3 reads TGCGCCAGCAGTGAGTCCCGGTCCTACGAGCAGTACTTC.

The CDR3 loop is CASSPIPAGQGGNIQYF. The CDR3 DNA reads TGTGCCAGCTCTCCGATACCGGCGGGACAGGGGGGTAACATTCAGTACTTC. The V call is TRBV18, the J call TRBJ2-4; 11 bases line up with TRBD1. The junction had 14 bases not matched to a gene; V was cut back by 6 bases and J by 7 bases. Per germline, CDR1 KGHSH and CDR2 LQKENI. The CDR3 length is 17 residues.

This sequence joins TRBV5-1 and TRBJ2-1; 12 nucleotides match TRBD2. The germline V gene has CDR1 SGHRS and CDR2 YFSETQ. This CDR3 comprises 16 residues. Trimming cost V 4 bases and J 5 bases; bases outside gene matches: 7. CDR3 DNA: TGCGCCAGCAGCCTCCAGACTAGCGGGAGTAACAATGAGCAGTTCTTC. This sequence encodes CASSLQTSGSNNEQFF.

The chain has TRBV2 and TRBJ2-6; TRBD1 agrees at 9 bases. Germline V lookup: CDR1 SNHLY, CDR2 FYNNEI. CDR3 size: 19 residues. Trimming at V came to 7 bases and at J to 2 bases, leaving 15 bases not matched to a gene. DNA of the CDR3: TGTGCCAGCACCCGGATATCGGGACAGGGTTTCGCTGGGGCCAACGTCCTGACTTTC. Translating gives CASTRISGQGFAGANVLTF.